These T cell receptor beta chains were read from a single sample in a study of T-cell reconstitution after alpha-beta-depleted transplantation in children. TCRdb re-derived calls from the PCR reads in MiXCR, one entry per CDR3 protein. The data hold a few hundred thousand distinct CDR3 sequences, with roughly 13% observed a single time. This specimen was PBMCs, mostly from graft donor cells, taken 360 days after TCRalphabeta/CD19-depleted stem cell transplant. Every receptor here comes from a male patient under 18 who had a stem cell transplant for acute myeloid leukemia, so the T cells may come from the graft donor. Both conserved end residues are part of each CDR3. A D gene is named only where the DNA matches it firmly. Clone size appears in some rows only: once, few, many, or a class for an expanded clone.

v_gene	abundance	j_gene	d_gene	CDR3aa	CDR3nt
TRBV7-2	many	TRBJ2-7	NA	CASSLIGGNEQYF	TGTGCCAGCAGCTTGATCGGGGGCAACGAGCAGTACTTC
TRBV29-1	NA	TRBJ1-1	TRBD1	CSASRTGGTEAFF	TGCAGCGCGAGTAGGACAGGGGGTACTGAAGCTTTCTTT
TRBV12-3/TRBV12-4	NA	TRBJ2-5	TRBD1	CASSHDRGGRSYQETQYF	TGTGCCAGCAGCCATGACAGGGGAGGACGGTCGTACCAAGAGACCCAGTACTTC
TRBV29-1	NA	TRBJ2-7	NA	CSAQGRSPYEQYF	TGCAGCGCCCAGGGACGGAGCCCCTACGAGCAGTACTTC
TRBV18	NA	TRBJ2-5	NA	CASSPVLETQYF	TGTGCCAGCTCACCAGTTTTGGAGACCCAGTACTTC
TRBV24-1	NA	TRBJ2-2	NA	CATRGEAYTGELFF	TGTGCCACCAGAGGGGAAGCCTACACCGGGGAGCTGTTTTTT
TRBV15	many	TRBJ2-7	NA	CATSSEISGYEQYF	TGTGCCACCAGCAGCGAGATTAGCGGCTACGAGCAGTACTTC
TRBV7-9	few	TRBJ1-5	TRBD1	CASSLGDRLTNEPQHF	TGTGCCAGCAGCTTAGGGGACAGACTTACCAATGAGCCCCAGCATTTT
TRBV28	few	TRBJ1-6	TRBD1	CASSLYPRGLINSPLHF	TGTGCCAGCAGTTTATACCCCAGGGGGCTTATCAATTCACCCCTCCACTTT
TRBV7-9	NA	TRBJ1-3	NA	CASSPIRTIYF	TGTGCCAGCAGCCCTATCCGCACCATATATTTT